Each of the 30 T cell receptor beta chains below was sequenced from the same sample in a study of blood T cell repertoires in COVID-19. Some clones are missing from TCRdb's copy, which holds only in-frame ones; the method was immunoSEQ multiplex PCR. Of approximately 70,000 clones in the sample, around 65% were seen once. Sequencing was performed on PBMCs or T cells enriched from blood (not recorded which). These receptors originate from a woman in her sixties or seventies who had been exposed to COVID-19.

This rearrangement joins TRBV7-9 to TRBJ1-1, with 7 bases lining up with TRBD1. Trimming cost V 1 base and J 8 bases; bases outside gene matches: 7. Looked up from germline, CDR1 is SEHNR and CDR2 is FQNEAQ (reference sequence). The CDR3 spans 14 residues. The CDR3 spells CASSLEGTAGEAFF. The DNA of the CDR3 is TGTGCCAGCAGCTTAGAAGGGACAGCCGGCGAAGCTTTCTTT.

The V call is TRBV30, the J call TRBJ1-4, with unresolved D. The V gene's germline CDR1 is GTSNPN and CDR2 SVGIG (reference sequence). V lost 0 bases, J lost 8 bases, and 16 bases lay in between. CDR3 size: 15 residues. The DNA for the CDR3 is TGTGCCTGGAGTGTACCGGGGTGGCGTGGCGAAAAACTGTTTTTT. It codes for CAWSVPGWRGEKLFF.

This clone was detected a few times. The chain employs TRBV9 and TRBJ1-4; no firm D call. The CDR3 consists of 15 residues. Trimming shortened V by 3 bases and J by 0 bases, and 9 bases separated the two germline ends. The V gene's germline CDR1 is SGDLS and CDR2 YYNGEE. CDR3 in amino acids: CASSGDAATNEKLFF. In nucleotides, the CDR3 is TGTGCCAGCAGCGGAGACGCGGCAACTAATGAAAAACTGTTTTTT. Combining the CDR3 with reference TRBV9 and TRBJ1-4 gives the whole variable domain DSGVTQTPKHLITATGQRVTLRCSPRSGDLSVYWYQQSLDQGLQFLIQYYNGEERAKGNILERFSAQQFPDLHSELNLSSLELGDSALYFCASSGDAATNEKLFFGSGTQLSVL.

The chain couples TRBV5-1 to TRBJ2-5, with 8 bases lining up with TRBD1. In germline, CDR1 is SGHRS, CDR2 YFSETQ. This CDR3 is built from 15 residues. Trimming took 0 bases from V and 1 from J; bases not matched to a gene: 2. CDR3 nucleotides: TGCGCCAGCAGCTTGGCAGGGGGCCCCCAAGAGACCCAGTACTTC. This codes for CASSLAGGPQETQYF.

The chain combines TRBV3-1 (or the pseudogene TRBV3-2) with TRBJ2-3; D perhaps matches TRBD1 (5 bases). The germline CDR1 and CDR2 sequences are LGHDT and YNNKEL (reference sequence). This CDR3 comprises 14 residues. V was pared by 0 bases and J by 3 bases, with 7 bases between. DNA of the CDR3: TGTGCCAGCAGCCAAGACAGGGTTACAGATACGCAGTATTTT. This gives the protein CASSQDRVTDTQYF.

The rearrangement uses TRBV2 and TRBJ1-3; D is undetermined. The CDR3 contains 12 residues. Germline loops: CDR1 SNHLY, CDR2 FYNNEI. Between the trimmed V and J ends, which lost 0 bases and 7 bases, there was a span of 4 bases. DNA of the CDR3: TGTGCCAGCAGTGAAGCTATGAACACCATATATTTT. Its protein product is CASSEAMNTIYF.

Here the CDR3 reads CSARTSITQYF. CDR3 DNA sequence: TGCAGTGCTCGCACGTCTATTACGCAGTATTTT. The chain joins TRBV20-1 to TRBJ2-3, with no clear D. Germline V gene sequence: CDR1 DFQATT, CDR2 SNEGSKA (reference sequence). V was clipped by 5 bases and J by 8 bases, with 11 bases between them. The CDR3 consists of 11 residues.

The rearrangement joins TRBV5-1 to TRBJ1-2, with 11 bases lining up with TRBD1. The length of the CDR3 is 12 residues. Germline CDR1 SGHRS, CDR2 YFSETQ. Losses at the gene ends were 3 bases for V and 9 bases for J; bases not matched to a gene: 1. For the CDR3, the DNA is TGCGCCAGCAGCTGGGACAGGGGGAGCTACACCTTC. This encodes CASSWDRGSYTF. Full variable domain (outside the CDR3, taken from reference TRBV5-1 and TRBJ1-2): KAGVTQTPRYLIKTRGQQVTLSCSPISGHRSVSWYQQTPGQGLQFLFEYFSETQRNKGNFPGRFSGRQFSNSRSEMNVSTLELGDSALYLCASSWDRGSYTFGSGTRLTVV.

In DNA, the CDR3 is TGCGCCAGCAGCTTGGAAGGACAGGGGGTCTATAATTCACCCCTCCACTTT. This gives the protein CASSLEGQGVYNSPLHF. V usage is TRBV5-1 and J usage is TRBJ1-6; the match to TRBD1 covers 10 bases. V lost 0 bases, J lost 3 bases, and 3 bases stayed unmatched. CDR1 SGHRS and CDR2 YFSETQ come from the germline V gene. This CDR3 is 17 amino acids long.

CDR3 amino acids: CASSSRQGRNTEAFF. The CDR3 nucleotides are TGTGCCAGCAGCTCCAGACAGGGGAGGAACACTGAAGCTTTCTTT. The chain couples TRBV7-9 to TRBJ1-1; 8 positions match TRBD1. Germline V gene sequence: CDR1 SEHNR, CDR2 FQNEAQ (reference sequence). Unmatched junction bases numbered 5, after V lost 4 bases and J lost 1 base. The CDR3 has 15 residues. The complete variable domain, with remaining parts taken from reference TRBV7-9 and TRBJ1-1, reads DTGVSQNPRHKITKRGQNVTFRCDPISEHNRLYWYRQTLGQGPEFLTYFQNEAQLEKSRLLSDRFSAERPKGSFSTLEIQRTEQGDSAMYLCASSSRQGRNTEAFFGQGTRLTVV.

The chain combines TRBV6-1 with TRBJ1-6; no firm D call. The CDR3 spans 15 residues. Germline V gene lookup returns CDR1 MNHNS and CDR2 SASEGT. V lost 2 bases to trimming and J lost 7 bases, with 12 bases between them. DNA for the CDR3: TGTGCCAGCAGTGAAATTCCAGGTCGGAATTCACCCCTCCACTTT. This sequence encodes CASSEIPGRNSPLHF.

The chain carries TRBV9 and TRBJ2-7; D is unresolved. The CDR3 extends over 13 amino acids. Trimming shortened V by 1 base and J by 3 bases, and 8 bases separated the two germline ends. Germline lookup yields CDR1 SGDLS and CDR2 YYNGEE. CDR3 protein: CASSVNPSYEQYF. CDR3 coding DNA: TGTGCCAGCAGCGTAAATCCCAGCTACGAGCAGTACTTC.

The rearrangement joins TRBV28 to TRBJ1-4; D possibly corresponds to TRBD1 (5 bases). With 3 bases removed from V and 8 bases from J, the gap between germline ends came to 16 bases. The germline CDR1 and CDR2 sequences are MDHEN and SYDVKM. The CDR3 totals 15 residues. Here the CDR3 DNA reads TGTGCCAGCAGTTTCCGCGCCGGGGGTGCAGAAAAACTGTTTTTT. It codes for CASSFRAGGAEKLFF.

The CDR3 here is CASSLEGAGTQYF. CDR3 bases: TGTGCCAGCAGCTTGGAGGGGGCGGGGACCCAGTACTTC. The gene calls are TRBV11-2 and TRBJ2-5, with D possibly TRBD1 on 7 matching bases. This CDR3 has 13 amino acids. Germline CDR1 reads SGHAT; CDR2 reads FQNNGV. V lost 3 bases and J lost 7, with 12 bases in between.

The V and J genes are TRBV16 and TRBJ2-1; tentative D call: TRBD1 (6 bases). CDR3 length equals 14 residues. Germline loops: CDR1 KGHSY, CDR2 FQNENV. V lost 2 bases and J 1 base, leaving 6 bases between the germline ends. The DNA of the CDR3 is TGTGCCAGCAGCCAACAGGGGTCCTACAATGAGCAGTTCTTC. Translation: CASSQQGSYNEQFF.

The chain combines TRBV10-3 with TRBJ1-3; 8 bases agree with TRBD1. From germline, CDR1 is ENHRY and CDR2 SYGVKD. The trim removed 8 bases at V and 10 bases at J, leaving 4 bases unmatched. This CDR3 region has 11 residues. CDR3 in amino acids: CAIRTGGTIYF. The CDR3 bases are TGTGCCATCCGAACAGGGGGGACCATATATTTT.

V usage is TRBV3-1 (or the pseudogene TRBV3-2) and J usage is TRBJ2-7, with 9 positions matching TRBD1. V shed 6 bases, J shed 1 base, and the junction held 7 bases outside the gene matches. From germline, CDR1 is LGHDT and CDR2 YNNKEL (reference sequence). The CDR3 covers 15 residues. Here the CDR3 reads CASRAKTGGSYEQYF. As DNA, the CDR3 is TGTGCCAGCAGAGCGAAGACAGGGGGTTCCTACGAGCAGTACTTC.

The chain uses TRBV14 and TRBJ2-2; 8 bases agree with TRBD2. Losses at the gene ends were 1 base for V and 6 bases for J; bases not matched to a gene: 7. CDR1 SGHDN and CDR2 FVKESK come from the germline V gene. The CDR3 has 16 amino acids. CDR3 residues: CASSQGGSGRAGELFF. As DNA, the CDR3 is TGTGCCAGCAGCCAAGGAGGCAGCGGGAGAGCCGGGGAGCTGTTTTTT.

At least ten counts were recorded for this clone. The J gene is TRBJ1-6, the V gene TRBV27, with D possibly TRBD1 on 5 matching bases. CDR1 is MNHEY, CDR2 SMNVEV, per germline (reference sequence). V lost 2 bases and J 9 bases, leaving 11 bases between the germline ends. CDR3 length: 14 residues. CDR3 DNA sequence: TGTGCCAGCAGTTTAACAGGAGTTTTTTCACCCCTCCACTTT. It is translated as CASSLTGVFSPLHF.

This chain joins TRBV7-6 and TRBJ2-1, with TRBD2 identical over 10 bases. Germline loops: CDR1 SGHVS, CDR2 FNYEAQ. V trimming: 2 bases; J trimming: 8 bases; junction bases outside the gene matches: 3. The CDR3 runs 14 residues. In nucleotides, the CDR3 is TGTGCCAGCAGCTTATCCGGGACTAGCGATGAGCAGTTCTTC. Translating it yields CASSLSGTSDEQFF.

The chain has TRBV30 and TRBJ1-1, with TRBD1 as a possible D gene (5 bases). The CDR3 loop spans 12 amino acids. Trimming removed 8 bases at V and 3 bases at J, with 13 bases between. From germline, CDR1 is GTSNPN and CDR2 SVGIG (reference sequence). The CDR3 DNA reads TGTGCCGCGCGGGGGGACGACACTGAAGCTTTCTTT. Protein product: CAARGDDTEAFF.

The chain has TRBV12-3 or TRBV12-4 and TRBJ2-2; D gene ambiguous. The CDR3 length is 11 residues. V lost 2 bases, J lost 7 bases, and 2 bases lay in between. The CDR3 protein is CASSLYGELFF. CDR3 DNA: TGTGCCAGCAGTTTATACGGGGAGCTGTTTTTT.

The chain employs TRBV30 and TRBJ1-2; D gene uncertain. Trimming left V 2 bases short and J 4 bases short, with 8 bases between. The CDR3 consists of 12 residues. CDR1 is GTSNPN, CDR2 SVGIG, per germline (reference sequence). Here the CDR3 reads CAWSMAGYGYTF. CDR3 DNA: TGTGCCTGGAGTATGGCGGGCTATGGCTACACCTTC. The full variable domain, completed using reference TRBV30 and TRBJ1-2, is SQTIHQWPATLVQPVGSPLSLECTVEGTSNPNLYWYRQAAGRGLQLLFYSVGIGQISSEVPQNLSASRPQDRQFILSSKKLLLSDSGFYLCAWSMAGYGYTFGSGTRLTVV.

The chain carries TRBV5-1 and TRBJ2-5, with 7 bases aligning to TRBD2. Unmatched junction bases numbered 8, after V lost 1 base and J lost 5 bases. The CDR3 loop spans 15 amino acids. Looked up from germline, CDR1 is SGHRS and CDR2 is YFSETQ. CDR3 nucleotide sequence: TGCGCCAGCAGCTTGTCAGAACTCGGGAGGGAGACCCAGTACTTC. Translated: CASSLSELGRETQYF. The full variable domain, completed using reference TRBV5-1 and TRBJ2-5, is KAGVTQTPRYLIKTRGQQVTLSCSPISGHRSVSWYQQTPGQGLQFLFEYFSETQRNKGNFPGRFSGRQFSNSRSEMNVSTLELGDSALYLCASSLSELGRETQYFGPGTRLLVL.

This chain connects TRBV28 to TRBJ2-2; 7 nucleotides align to TRBD1. CDR1 and CDR2 (germline): MDHEN, SYDVKM. After removal of 10 bases from V and 1 base from J, the junction contained 3 bases not matched to a gene. The CDR3 covers 13 residues. CDR3 in amino acids: CATRQGNTGELFF. In DNA form, the CDR3 reads TGTGCCACCCGACAGGGGAACACCGGGGAGCTGTTTTTT.

This chain joins TRBV6-1 and TRBJ2-2, with 7 bases lining up with TRBD1. The J segment lost 1 base and the V segment lost 2 bases, leaving 13 bases of the junction unmatched. Germline CDR1 is MNHNS and CDR2 is SASEGT. This CDR3 has 19 amino acids. CDR3 sequence (DNA): TGTGCCAGCAGTGAAACCTTATTTTGGGACAGACTGAACACCGGGGAGCTGTTTTTT. The encoded protein is CASSETLFWDRLNTGELFF.

This clone was observed a handful of times. This chain connects TRBV19 to TRBJ2-2; 7 bases line up with TRBD1. Germline CDR1 reads LNHDA; CDR2 reads SQIVND (reference sequence). Trimming took 5 bases from V and 5 from J; bases not matched to a gene: 8. This CDR3 is built from 15 residues. The CDR3 loop is CASSLLTGYTGELFF. The CDR3 region has the DNA TGTGCCAGTAGTCTACTGACAGGGTATACCGGGGAGCTGTTTTTT.

The V and J genes are TRBV24-1 and TRBJ2-3; tentatively, D is TRBD1 (5 bases). V lost 5 bases, J lost 4 bases, and 9 bases lay in between. In germline, CDR1 is KGHDR, CDR2 SFDVKD. This CDR3 is built from 13 residues. As DNA, the CDR3 is TGTGCCACCAGTGCAGGGTTCCCAGATACGCAGTATTTT. Translated: CATSAGFPDTQYF.

About this clone: The sample carries other DNA sequences with the same CDR3. This chain links TRBV9 with TRBJ2-1; 8 bases align to TRBD2. Trimming took 0 bases from V and 4 from J; bases not matched to a gene: 3. Germline assignment: CDR1 SGDLS and CDR2 YYNGEE. The CDR3 is made up of 15 amino acids. The CDR3 spells CASSVGAGAYNEQFF. CDR3 in DNA: TGTGCCAGCAGCGTAGGAGCGGGAGCATACAATGAGCAGTTCTTC.

This clone was picked up a small number of times. This chain links TRBV28 with TRBJ2-5; 7 bases line up with TRBD1. With 7 bases clipped from V and 1 base from J, the junction kept 6 bases outside the gene matches. The germline V gene encodes CDR1 MDHEN and CDR2 SYDVKM. This CDR3 is 14 amino acids long. The CDR3 DNA reads TGTGCCAGCAAAAGCCCAGGGGGCCAAGAGACCCAGTACTTC. The encoded protein is CASKSPGGQETQYF.